This T cell receptor beta chain is from a study of T cell responses to AZD1222 COVID-19 vaccine. Study outcomes and limitations: Only after the peak T cell response were repertoires sampled.

About this clone itself: Its antigen is as yet unknown.

The V and J ends lost 0 bases and 0 bases respectively, with 12 bases between them. There are 16 residues in the CDR3. Germline CDR1 is SGDLS and CDR2 is YYNGEE. TCRdb's table, derived via immunoSEQ multiplex PCR, lists solely in-frame clones and lacks some. The data hold roughly 150,000 clones, with more than 85% observed a single time. The sample in question was peripheral blood, obtained after recovery from COVID-19. The chain combines TRBV9 with TRBJ1-1; a possible D gene is TRBD1 (6 bases). The sequence came from an adult who had recovered from COVID-19. The CDR3 region has the DNA TGTGCCAGCAGCGTAGATACAGGGTTAATGAACACTGAAGCTTTCTTT. It encodes CASSVDTGLMNTEAFF.